Shown below are 5 T cell receptor beta chains from a single sample sequenced in a study of radiotherapy plus CTLA-4 blockade in lung cancer. TCRdb's copy holds only in-frame clones and misses some; the assay was immunoSEQ multiplex PCR. The sample carries roughly 120,000 clones, approximately 84% recorded once. This specimen consisted of peripheral blood, obtained from a patient treated with radiotherapy plus ipilimumab. The source is a human donor with non-small cell lung cancer who had a partial response to radiotherapy plus ipilimumab.

This rearrangement joins TRBV19 to TRBJ2-5; D might be TRBD2 (7 bases). V shed 5 bases and J shed 2 bases, with 21 bases lying between them. CDR1 and CDR2 from the germline V gene are LNHDA and SQIVND (reference sequence). The CDR3 contains 17 residues. CDR3 sequence: CASSRPGGGGPQETQYF. The CDR3 DNA is TGTGCCAGTAGTCGCCCGGGGGGAGGGGGTCCTCAAGAGACCCAGTACTTC.

V usage is TRBV11-2 and J usage is TRBJ2-7, with 14 bases lining up with TRBD2. The CDR3 totals 17 residues. The J segment lost 3 bases and the V segment lost 4 bases, leaving 8 bases of the junction unmatched. Germline loops: CDR1 SGHAT, CDR2 FQNNGV. The CDR3 sequence is CASSSKGLAGVGYEQYV. The CDR3 bases are TGTGCCAGCAGCTCGAAGGGACTAGCGGGAGTTGGCTACGAGCAGTACGTC.

The CDR3 DNA reads TGTGCCAGCAGCCCGACAAGGAACACTGAAGCTTTCTTT. This translates into CASSPTRNTEAFF. The genes are TRBV7-8 and TRBJ1-1; no definite D call. V lost 5 bases to trimming and J lost 1 base, with 8 bases between them. Germline CDR1 reads SGHVS; CDR2 reads FQNEAQ. The CDR3 is 13 amino acids.

This clone has just a few counts. V is TRBV6-1 and J is TRBJ2-4; TRBD1 might be the D (6 bases). Between the trimmed V and J ends, which lost 8 bases and 8 bases, there was a span of 13 bases. Germline V gives CDR1 MNHNS, CDR2 SASEGT. CDR3 length equals 12 residues. In DNA, the CDR3 is TGTGCCAGCGACAGGCGAAGGGACATTCAGTACTTC. Translating gives CASDRRRDIQYF.

The chain recombines TRBV7-6 with TRBJ2-5; 8 bases map to TRBD2. Germline V CDR1 and CDR2: SGHVS, FNYEAQ. V dropped 8 bases and J dropped 11; count of bases not matched to a gene: 7. The CDR3 sequence is 11 residues long. As DNA, the CDR3 is TGTGCCAGCTCTAACGGGGGGGAGCAGTACTTC. It yields the protein CASSNGGEQYF.